This T cell receptor (beta chain) was retrieved from a study of cytomegalovirus exposure and HLA in healthy donors. Produced via immunoSEQ multiplex PCR; TCRdb's table is partial and in-frame only. The sample has around 230,000 clones; about 90% are singletons. Trimming pared 0 bases from V and 4 bases from J, leaving 12 bases between. The germline CDR1 and CDR2 sequences are SGHDT and YYEEEE. The CDR3 has 15 residues. A note on this clone: Its antigen is as yet unknown.

Points from the study as a whole: A classifier reportedly called cytomegalovirus status with high sensitivity and specificity.

The rearrangement links TRBV5-6 to TRBJ2-3; D perhaps matches TRBD2 (5 bases). The sequence was collected from a woman aged 30 to 39 in good health and CMV-seropositive. The sequenced sample consisted of PBMCs. CDR3 protein: CASSLELGGPDTQYF. In DNA form, the CDR3 reads TGTGCCAGCAGCTTGGAACTAGGAGGCCCAGATACGCAGTATTTT.